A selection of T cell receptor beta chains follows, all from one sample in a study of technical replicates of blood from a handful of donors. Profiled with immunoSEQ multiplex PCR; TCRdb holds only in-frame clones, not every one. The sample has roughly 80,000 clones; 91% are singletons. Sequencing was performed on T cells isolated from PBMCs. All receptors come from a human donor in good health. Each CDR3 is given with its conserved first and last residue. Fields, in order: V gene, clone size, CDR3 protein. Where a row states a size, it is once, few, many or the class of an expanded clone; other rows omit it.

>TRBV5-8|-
CASSTGDSPADYGYTF
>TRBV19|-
CASRGRGWTRLASGLDEQFF
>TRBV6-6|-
CASGRGGSVTEAFF
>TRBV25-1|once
CASSEGGSVSNEQFF
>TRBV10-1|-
CASSESYGPRQQVIAKNIQYF
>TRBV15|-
CATSRDQTGKLFF
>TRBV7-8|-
CASSFQAGGTVISGANVLTF
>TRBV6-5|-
CASSFMTGGNTEAFF
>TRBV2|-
CASILESGRDNEQFF
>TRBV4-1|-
CASSQVGRRTYGYTF
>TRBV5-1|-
CASSFEGPAAFF
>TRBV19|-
CASSTQLRTAGEKLFF
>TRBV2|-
CASSGSAGGTDTQYF
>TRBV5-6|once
CASTAPGSYNSPLHF
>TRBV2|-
CASSDVTGTTGGETQYF
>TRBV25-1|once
CASSEAASGFSYEQYF
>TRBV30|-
CACSDFGNTIYF
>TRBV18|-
CASSSGLSYNEQFF
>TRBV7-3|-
CASSFRSGGQGSSYEQYF
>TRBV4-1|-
CASSHDRVLRSHEQYF
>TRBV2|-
CASSESRGGNTIYF
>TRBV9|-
CASSVDLLAGKNEQFF
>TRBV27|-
CASSSSLRDTQYF
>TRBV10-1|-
CASSDNAGRTEAFF
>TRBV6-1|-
CASRTGGSSYEQYF
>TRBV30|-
CAWTGGSGYTF
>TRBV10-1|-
CASSEGSGGYNEQFF
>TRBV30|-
CAWSVTAETQYF
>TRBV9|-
CASSDRDGRGANYGYTF
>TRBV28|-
CASRRGAGPYEQYF
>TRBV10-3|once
CAISDEEKLFF
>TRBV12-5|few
CASGFFSENTEAFF
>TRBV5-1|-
CASSSWETQYF
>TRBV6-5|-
CASSSTVNTEAFF
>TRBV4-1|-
CASGSIGGAAKGYGYTF
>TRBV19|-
CASTSIEGNQPQHF
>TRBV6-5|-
CASSYSTLAGNEQFF
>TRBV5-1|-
CASRRGQSEKLFF
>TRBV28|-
CASGQGESGYTF
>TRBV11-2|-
CASSFGLAIYEQYF
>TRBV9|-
CASSVVTGSGETQYF
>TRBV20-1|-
CSARQGGEQYF
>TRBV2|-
CASSEAAGIPPQHF
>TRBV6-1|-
CASSPFYYGYTF
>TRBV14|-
CASSHQAGSGELFF
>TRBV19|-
CATARDRGANYGYTF